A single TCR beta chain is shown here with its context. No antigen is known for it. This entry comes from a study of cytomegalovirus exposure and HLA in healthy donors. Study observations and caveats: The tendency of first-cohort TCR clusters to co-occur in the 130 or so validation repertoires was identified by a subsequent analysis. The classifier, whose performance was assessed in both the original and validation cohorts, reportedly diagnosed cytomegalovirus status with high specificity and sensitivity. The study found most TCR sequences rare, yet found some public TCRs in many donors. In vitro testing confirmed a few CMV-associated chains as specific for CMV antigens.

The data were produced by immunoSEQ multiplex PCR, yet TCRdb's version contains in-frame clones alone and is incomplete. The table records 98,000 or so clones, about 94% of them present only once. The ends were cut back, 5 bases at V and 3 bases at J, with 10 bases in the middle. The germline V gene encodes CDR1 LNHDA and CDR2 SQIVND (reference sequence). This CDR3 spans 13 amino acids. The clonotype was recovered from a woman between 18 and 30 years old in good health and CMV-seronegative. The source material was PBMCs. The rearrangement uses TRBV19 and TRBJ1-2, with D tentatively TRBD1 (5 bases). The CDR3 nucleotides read TGTGCCAGTAGTGAGGGGAGGGACTATGGCTACACCTTC. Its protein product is CASSEGRDYGYTF.